These T cell receptor beta chains were read from a single sample in a study of metastatic and nonmetastatic thyroid tumors. TCRdb re-called clones from the PCR reads using MiXCR. The table lists some 16,000 clones, around 13% of them singletons, with 15% to 20% in the top ten. The sequenced sample consisted of tumor tissue. These receptor sequences come from a female donor with papillary thyroid cancer or a benign thyroid nodule (not recorded which). Some clones in this sample may be carry-over from other donors' samples. Both conserved end residues are part of each CDR3. The D gene is left open where the match is weak. Size is stated for part of the rows, as once, few or many counts, or as a class when the clone is expanded.

clone_size: few; j_call: TRBJ1-2; v_call: TRBV5-1; d_call: NA; cdr3_nt: TGCGCCAGCAGCTTGTCGGCGGGGCAGGATGGCTACACCTTC; cdr3_aa: CASSLSAGQDGYTF
clone_size: many; j_call: TRBJ2-7; v_call: TRBV29-1; d_call: TRBD2; cdr3_nt: TGCAGCGTAGCGGGAGGGCCCGACGAGCAGTACTTC; cdr3_aa: CSVAGGPDEQYF
clone_size: many; j_call: TRBJ2-3; v_call: TRBV7-6; d_call: NA; cdr3_nt: TGTGCCAGCAGCCCCCCCGGGTACGGTTTAGATACGCAGTATTTT; cdr3_aa: CASSPPGYGLDTQYF
clone_size: many; j_call: TRBJ1-4; v_call: TRBV5-1; d_call: NA; cdr3_nt: TGCGCCAGCAGCACCCAGGTCACAGGAAGGGAAAAACTGTTTTTT; cdr3_aa: CASSTQVTGREKLFF
clone_size: many; j_call: TRBJ2-2; v_call: TRBV9; d_call: TRBD2; cdr3_nt: TGTGCCAGCAGCGCCCGTAGCGGGGGGATCAACACCGGGGAGCTGTTTTTT; cdr3_aa: CASSARSGGINTGELFF
clone_size: NA; j_call: TRBJ2-1; v_call: TRBV4-2; d_call: NA; cdr3_nt: TGTGCCAGCAGTCAAGAGGGGCCTACCGTTGGGGCGGAGCAGTTCTTC; cdr3_aa: CASSQEGPTVGAEQFF
clone_size: many; j_call: TRBJ2-4; v_call: TRBV5-4; d_call: TRBD1; cdr3_nt: TGTGCCAGCAGCTTTACAGGGGGCGGCCGGGCCAAAAACATTCAGTACTTC; cdr3_aa: CASSFTGGGRAKNIQYF
clone_size: many; j_call: TRBJ1-4; v_call: TRBV10-2; d_call: TRBD1; cdr3_nt: TGCGCCAGCAGTTCTCCGGGACAGGGGGCGGAGGAAAAACTGTTTTTT; cdr3_aa: CASSSPGQGAEEKLFF
clone_size: medium-sized; j_call: TRBJ2-7; v_call: TRBV4-2; d_call: NA; cdr3_nt: TGTGCCAGCAGCCGAGCCGATTTTTCAGGCGGCTTTTACGAGCAGTACTTC; cdr3_aa: CASSRADFSGGFYEQYF
clone_size: few; j_call: TRBJ2-7; v_call: TRBV6-1; d_call: TRBD2; cdr3_nt: TGTGCCAGCATTATTCCCCTCATACTAGCGGGAGTTGACGAGCAGTACTTC; cdr3_aa: CASIIPLILAGVDEQYF
clone_size: few; j_call: TRBJ2-5; v_call: TRBV6-2/TRBV6-3; d_call: TRBD1; cdr3_nt: TGTGCCAGCAGTTCGGGACAGGGGGAGACCCAGTACTTC; cdr3_aa: CASSSGQGETQYF
clone_size: many; j_call: TRBJ1-4; v_call: TRBV12-3/TRBV12-4; d_call: NA; cdr3_nt: TGTGCCAGCAGTTTAAGCGGACACCTCGAAAAACTGTTTTTT; cdr3_aa: CASSLSGHLEKLFF
clone_size: medium-sized; j_call: TRBJ1-1; v_call: TRBV12-3/TRBV12-4; d_call: NA; cdr3_nt: TGTGCCAGCAGTCATGGACTGACGAACACTGAAGCTTTCTTT; cdr3_aa: CASSHGLTNTEAFF
clone_size: many; j_call: TRBJ1-1; v_call: TRBV6-1; d_call: NA; cdr3_nt: TGTGCCACGACCGGGGGCTACTTGAACACTGAAGCTTTCTTT; cdr3_aa: CATTGGYLNTEAFF
clone_size: many; j_call: TRBJ2-5; v_call: TRBV7-9; d_call: NA; cdr3_nt: TGTGCCAGCAGCTATTGGACGGTCCAAGAGACCCAGTACTTC; cdr3_aa: CASSYWTVQETQYF
clone_size: NA; j_call: TRBJ2-1; v_call: TRBV5-1; d_call: TRBD1; cdr3_nt: TGCGCCAGCAGCTCGGTACAGGGGGTCTACAATGAGCAGTTCTTC; cdr3_aa: CASSSVQGVYNEQFF
clone_size: many; j_call: TRBJ1-5; v_call: TRBV6-2/TRBV6-3; d_call: NA; cdr3_nt: TGTGCCAGCAGTCGCTCCTTGCAGCCCCAGCATTTT; cdr3_aa: CASSRSLQPQHF
clone_size: many; j_call: TRBJ2-4; v_call: TRBV11-2; d_call: NA; cdr3_nt: TGTGCCAGCAGTTTAAACGACCCAGGGGTGGCAAAAAACATTCAGTACTTC; cdr3_aa: CASSLNDPGVAKNIQYF
clone_size: many; j_call: TRBJ1-2; v_call: TRBV20-1; d_call: TRBD1; cdr3_nt: TGCAGTGCAGAATGGGACAGGGATTACACCTTC; cdr3_aa: CSAEWDRDYTF
clone_size: many; j_call: TRBJ2-7; v_call: TRBV7-2; d_call: NA; cdr3_nt: TGTGCCAGCAGCTTAAGGACGGTTTACGAGCAGTACTTC; cdr3_aa: CASSLRTVYEQYF
clone_size: many; j_call: TRBJ2-5; v_call: TRBV3-1; d_call: NA; cdr3_nt: TGTGCCAGCAGCCAAGCAGAGACCCAGTACTTC; cdr3_aa: CASSQAETQYF
clone_size: NA; j_call: TRBJ2-7; v_call: TRBV10-3; d_call: TRBD2; cdr3_nt: TGTGCCATCAGTGACGCGGCGGGGGGACGTGGGGGCGAGCAGTACTTC; cdr3_aa: CAISDAAGGRGGEQYF
clone_size: many; j_call: TRBJ1-6; v_call: TRBV7-2; d_call: TRBD1; cdr3_nt: TGTGCCAGCAGCTTAGCGGGGACAGGGGCCTATAATTCACCCCTCCACTTT; cdr3_aa: CASSLAGTGAYNSPLHF
clone_size: many; j_call: TRBJ2-5; v_call: TRBV5-6; d_call: NA; cdr3_nt: TGTGCCAGCAGCTTGGCTCTCGAGACCCAGTACTTC; cdr3_aa: CASSLALETQYF
clone_size: many; j_call: TRBJ1-2; v_call: TRBV11-2; d_call: NA; cdr3_nt: TGTGCCAGCAGCTTCGGGGGGGCTAACTATGGCTACACCTTC; cdr3_aa: CASSFGGANYGYTF
clone_size: many; j_call: TRBJ2-6; v_call: TRBV6-2/TRBV6-3; d_call: NA; cdr3_nt: TGTGCCAGCAGTCGGGCGGGGGCGATCTCTGGGGCCAACGTCCTGACTTTC; cdr3_aa: CASSRAGAISGANVLTF
clone_size: many; j_call: TRBJ1-2; v_call: TRBV6-1; d_call: NA; cdr3_nt: TGTGCCAGCAGTATCGACAGCGGGCGTTACTACACCTTC; cdr3_aa: CASSIDSGRYYTF
clone_size: many; j_call: TRBJ2-3; v_call: TRBV4-1; d_call: NA; cdr3_nt: TGCGCCAGCACCCCAGGCGGAAGCACAGATACGCAGTATTTT; cdr3_aa: CASTPGGSTDTQYF
clone_size: many; j_call: TRBJ2-5; v_call: TRBV2; d_call: TRBD1; cdr3_nt: TGTGCCAGCCGAATTAGACAGGGGGCGAGAGAGACCCAGTACTTC; cdr3_aa: CASRIRQGARETQYF
clone_size: few; j_call: TRBJ2-3; v_call: TRBV14; d_call: NA; cdr3_nt: TGTGCCAGCAGCCCACTTACAGGGTCGACCAGCACGGATACGCAGTATTTT; cdr3_aa: CASSPLTGSTSTDTQYF
clone_size: many; j_call: TRBJ1-1; v_call: TRBV11-2; d_call: NA; cdr3_nt: TGTGCCAGCAACCACAGGGAAGTGGCTGAAGCTTTCTTT; cdr3_aa: CASNHREVAEAFF
clone_size: many; j_call: TRBJ2-5; v_call: TRBV12-5; d_call: NA; cdr3_nt: TGTGCTAGTGGTTTCAGGGCCCTCCGGGTAGAGACCCAGTACTTC; cdr3_aa: CASGFRALRVETQYF
clone_size: many; j_call: TRBJ2-4; v_call: TRBV12-3/TRBV12-4; d_call: NA; cdr3_nt: TGTGCCAGCAGTTTTGGGTTCATTGGCCAGGGGAGGTTCTTC; cdr3_aa: CASSFGFIGQGRFF
clone_size: medium-sized; j_call: TRBJ2-7; v_call: TRBV6-1; d_call: NA; cdr3_nt: TGTGCCAGCAGTCAGGCCCCGACTCCCCGGGGGATATACGAGCAGTACTTC; cdr3_aa: CASSQAPTPRGIYEQYF
clone_size: few; j_call: TRBJ1-1; v_call: TRBV6-2/TRBV6-3; d_call: NA; cdr3_nt: TGTGCCAGCATTTATCGCAGAGACACTGAAGCTTTCTTT; cdr3_aa: CASIYRRDTEAFF
clone_size: many; j_call: TRBJ1-1; v_call: TRBV20-1; d_call: NA; cdr3_nt: TGCAGTGCTAGAGAGCTGGGGGGAATTGAAGCTTTCTTT; cdr3_aa: CSARELGGIEAFF
clone_size: few; j_call: TRBJ2-5; v_call: TRBV12-3/TRBV12-4; d_call: TRBD1; cdr3_nt: TGTGCCAGCAGTTTGTACAGGGGAGTGGGAGAGACCCAGTACTTC; cdr3_aa: CASSLYRGVGETQYF
clone_size: few; j_call: TRBJ2-3; v_call: TRBV6-2/TRBV6-3; d_call: TRBD2; cdr3_nt: TGTGCCAGCAGTCCCCGAACCGGGACTAGCGTCTCAGATACGCAGTATTTT; cdr3_aa: CASSPRTGTSVSDTQYF
clone_size: medium-sized; j_call: TRBJ2-3; v_call: TRBV7-9; d_call: TRBD2; cdr3_nt: TGTGCCAGCAGCTTAATGACTAGCGGGGGGGCTTCAGGAGATACGCAGTATTTT; cdr3_aa: CASSLMTSGGASGDTQYF
clone_size: many; j_call: TRBJ1-1; v_call: TRBV7-9; d_call: NA; cdr3_nt: TGTGCCAGCAGCTTAGCATTCGTTGTTCAAGCTTTCTTT; cdr3_aa: CASSLAFVVQAFF
clone_size: NA; j_call: TRBJ2-3; v_call: TRBV27; d_call: NA; cdr3_nt: TGTGCCAGCAGTTTACCCCGTGGGTGGGACACAGATACGCAGTATTTT; cdr3_aa: CASSLPRGWDTDTQYF
clone_size: many; j_call: TRBJ2-1; v_call: TRBV9; d_call: TRBD2; cdr3_nt: TGTGCCAGCACCCCGGGAGGTGAGGAACATGAGCAGTTCTTC; cdr3_aa: CASTPGGEEHEQFF
clone_size: NA; j_call: TRBJ2-7; v_call: TRBV6-2/TRBV6-3; d_call: NA; cdr3_nt: TGTGCCAGCAGAACTGGACCCAACGGTTACGAGCAGTACTTC; cdr3_aa: CASRTGPNGYEQYF
clone_size: many; j_call: TRBJ2-2; v_call: TRBV5-1; d_call: NA; cdr3_nt: TGCGCCAGCACCGAGGGTGGAACCGGGGAGCTGTTTTTT; cdr3_aa: CASTEGGTGELFF
clone_size: large; j_call: TRBJ1-6; v_call: TRBV6-1; d_call: NA; cdr3_nt: TGTGCCAGCAGTGAAACGGGCAGGAGTCGGGTAGGTGGAACCCTCCACTTT; cdr3_aa: CASSETGRSRVGGTLHF
clone_size: many; j_call: TRBJ1-1; v_call: TRBV29-1; d_call: NA; cdr3_nt: TGCAGCGTTGAAAGGGGTACCATGAACACTGAAGCTTTCTTT; cdr3_aa: CSVERGTMNTEAFF
clone_size: many; j_call: TRBJ1-3; v_call: TRBV20-1; d_call: TRBD1; cdr3_nt: TGCAGTGCTAGAGATGGGACAGATTGGAACACCATATATTTT; cdr3_aa: CSARDGTDWNTIYF
clone_size: NA; j_call: TRBJ2-1; v_call: TRBV9; d_call: TRBD2; cdr3_nt: TGTGCCAGCAGCGCGCTTTGGGGACAGGGGTTTCATTGGACTAGCGGGGCTTCCTGCAATGAGCAGTTCTTC; cdr3_aa: CASSALWGQGFHWTSGASCNEQFF
clone_size: many; j_call: TRBJ1-4; v_call: TRBV4-3; d_call: NA; cdr3_nt: TGCGCCAGCAGCCTTTCCTGGGACGAAAAACTGTTTTTT; cdr3_aa: CASSLSWDEKLFF
clone_size: NA; j_call: TRBJ2-6; v_call: TRBV7-9; d_call: NA; cdr3_nt: TGTGCCAGCAGCTATTACGGCTCTGGGGCCAACGTCCTGACTTTC; cdr3_aa: CASSYYGSGANVLTF
clone_size: NA; j_call: TRBJ2-1; v_call: TRBV2; d_call: TRBD2; cdr3_nt: TGTGCCAGCAGCCGACTAGCGGGAGGGCCCCATGAGCAGTTCTTC; cdr3_aa: CASSRLAGGPHEQFF